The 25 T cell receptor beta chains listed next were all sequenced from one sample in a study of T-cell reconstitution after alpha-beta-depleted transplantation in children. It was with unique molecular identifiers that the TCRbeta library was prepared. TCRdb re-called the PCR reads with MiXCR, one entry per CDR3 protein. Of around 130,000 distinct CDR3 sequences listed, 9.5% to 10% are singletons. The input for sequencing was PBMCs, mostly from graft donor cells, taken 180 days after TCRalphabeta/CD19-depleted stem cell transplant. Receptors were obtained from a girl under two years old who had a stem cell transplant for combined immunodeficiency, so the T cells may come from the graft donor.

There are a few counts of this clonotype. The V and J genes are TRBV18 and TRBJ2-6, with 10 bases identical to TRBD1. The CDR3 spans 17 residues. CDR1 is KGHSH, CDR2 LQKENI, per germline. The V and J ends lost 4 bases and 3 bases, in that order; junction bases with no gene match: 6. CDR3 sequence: CASSLRQGAGGANVLTF. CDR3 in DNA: TGTGCCAGCTCACTCCGACAGGGGGCAGGTGGGGCCAACGTCCTGACTTTC.

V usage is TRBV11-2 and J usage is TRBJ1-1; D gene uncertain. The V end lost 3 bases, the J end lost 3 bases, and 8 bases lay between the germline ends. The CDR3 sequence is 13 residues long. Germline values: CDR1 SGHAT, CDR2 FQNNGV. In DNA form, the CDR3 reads TGTGCCAGCAGCTTTAGGGTCGACACTGAAGCTTTCTTT. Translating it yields CASSFRVDTEAFF.

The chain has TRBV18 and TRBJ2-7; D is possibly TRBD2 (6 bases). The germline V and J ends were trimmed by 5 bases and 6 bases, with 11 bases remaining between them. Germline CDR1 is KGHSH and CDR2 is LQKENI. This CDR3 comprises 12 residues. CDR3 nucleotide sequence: TGTGCCAGCTCAGCTTCTAGCGTCGAGCAGTACTTC. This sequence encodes CASSASSVEQYF.

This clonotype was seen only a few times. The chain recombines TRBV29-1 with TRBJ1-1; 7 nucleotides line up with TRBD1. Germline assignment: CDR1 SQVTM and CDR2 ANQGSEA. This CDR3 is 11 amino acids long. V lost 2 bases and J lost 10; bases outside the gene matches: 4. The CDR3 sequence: CSVETGEVAFF. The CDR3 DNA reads TGCAGCGTTGAAACAGGGGAGGTAGCTTTCTTT.

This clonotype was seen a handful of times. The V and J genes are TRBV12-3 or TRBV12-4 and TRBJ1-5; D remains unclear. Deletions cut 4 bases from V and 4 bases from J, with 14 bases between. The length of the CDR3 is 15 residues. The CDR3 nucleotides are TGTGCCAGCAGTTCCCTAAATTCCTTGAATCAGCCCCAGCATTTT. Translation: CASSSLNSLNQPQHF.

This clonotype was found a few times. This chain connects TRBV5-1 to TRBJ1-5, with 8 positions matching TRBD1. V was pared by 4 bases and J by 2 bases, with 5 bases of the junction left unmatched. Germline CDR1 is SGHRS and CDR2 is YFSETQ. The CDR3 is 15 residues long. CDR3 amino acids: CASSPTGAGNQPQHF. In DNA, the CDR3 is TGCGCCAGCAGCCCGACAGGGGCGGGCAATCAGCCCCAGCATTTT.

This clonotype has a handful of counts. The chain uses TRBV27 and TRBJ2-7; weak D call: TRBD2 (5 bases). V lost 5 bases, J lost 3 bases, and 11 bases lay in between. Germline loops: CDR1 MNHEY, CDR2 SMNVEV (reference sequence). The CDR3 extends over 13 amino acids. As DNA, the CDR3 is TGTGCCAGCAGTGAGGGCCGGCACTACGAGCAGTACTTC. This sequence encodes CASSEGRHYEQYF.

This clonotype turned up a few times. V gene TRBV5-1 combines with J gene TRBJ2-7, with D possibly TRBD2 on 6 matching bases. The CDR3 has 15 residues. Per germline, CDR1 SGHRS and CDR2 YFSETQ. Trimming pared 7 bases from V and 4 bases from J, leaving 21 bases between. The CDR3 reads CASGQNSGGGYEQYF. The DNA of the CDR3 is TGCGCCAGCGGCCAGAATTCGGGTGGAGGGTACGAGCAGTACTTC.

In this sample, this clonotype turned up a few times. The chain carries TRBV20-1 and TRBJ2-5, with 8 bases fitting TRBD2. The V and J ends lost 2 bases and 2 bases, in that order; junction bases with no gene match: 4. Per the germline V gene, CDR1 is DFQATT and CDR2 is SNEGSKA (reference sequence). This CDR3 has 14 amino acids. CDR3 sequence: CSARQAGAQETQYF. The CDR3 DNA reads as TGCAGTGCTAGACAAGCGGGGGCTCAAGAGACCCAGTACTTC.

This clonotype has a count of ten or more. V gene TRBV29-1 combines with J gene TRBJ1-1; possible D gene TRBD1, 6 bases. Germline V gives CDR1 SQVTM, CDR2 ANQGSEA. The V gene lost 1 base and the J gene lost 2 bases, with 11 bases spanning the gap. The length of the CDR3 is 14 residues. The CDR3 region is CSVEVGRGNTEAFF. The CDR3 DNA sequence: TGCAGCGTTGAAGTGGGCAGGGGAAACACTGAAGCTTTCTTT.

The chain's CDR3 is CSASSGGKYEQYF. For the CDR3, the DNA is TGCAGTGCCAGTAGCGGGGGTAAATACGAGCAGTACTTC. The chain uses TRBV20-1 and TRBJ2-7, with 9 bases aligning to TRBD2. J lost 4 bases, V lost 6 bases, and 7 bases had no gene match. The CDR3 extends over 13 amino acids. Germline V gene lookup returns CDR1 DFQATT and CDR2 SNEGSKA (reference sequence).

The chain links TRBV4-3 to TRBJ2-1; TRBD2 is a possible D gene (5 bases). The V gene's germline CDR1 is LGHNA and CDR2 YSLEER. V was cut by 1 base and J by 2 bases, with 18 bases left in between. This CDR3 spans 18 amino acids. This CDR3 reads CASSQGAPSSVAYNEQFF. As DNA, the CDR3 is TGCGCCAGCAGCCAAGGGGCCCCTAGCTCCGTAGCCTACAATGAGCAGTTCTTC.

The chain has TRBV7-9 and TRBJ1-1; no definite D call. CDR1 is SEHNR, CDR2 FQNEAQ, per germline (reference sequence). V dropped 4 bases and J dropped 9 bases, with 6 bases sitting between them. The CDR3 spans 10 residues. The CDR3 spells CASSSGKAFF. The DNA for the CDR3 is TGTGCCAGCAGCTCCGGAAAAGCTTTCTTT.

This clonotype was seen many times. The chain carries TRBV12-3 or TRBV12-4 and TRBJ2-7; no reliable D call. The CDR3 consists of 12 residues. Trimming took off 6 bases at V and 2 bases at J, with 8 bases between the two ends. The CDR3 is CASSPSTYEQYF. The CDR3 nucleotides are TGTGCCAGCAGCCCCTCGACCTACGAGCAGTACTTC.

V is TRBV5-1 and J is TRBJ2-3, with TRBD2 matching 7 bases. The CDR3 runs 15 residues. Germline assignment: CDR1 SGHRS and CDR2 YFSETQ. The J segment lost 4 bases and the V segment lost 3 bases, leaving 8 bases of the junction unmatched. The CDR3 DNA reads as TGCGCCAGCAGCTCCACGGGAGGCCTGCCAGATACGCAGTATTTT. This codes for CASSSTGGLPDTQYF.

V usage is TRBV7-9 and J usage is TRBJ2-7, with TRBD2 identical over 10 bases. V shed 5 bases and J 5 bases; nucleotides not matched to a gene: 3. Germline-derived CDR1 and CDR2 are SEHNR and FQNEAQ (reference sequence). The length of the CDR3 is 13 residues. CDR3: CASSSGLADEQYF. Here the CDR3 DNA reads TGTGCCAGCAGCAGCGGACTAGCGGACGAGCAGTACTTC.

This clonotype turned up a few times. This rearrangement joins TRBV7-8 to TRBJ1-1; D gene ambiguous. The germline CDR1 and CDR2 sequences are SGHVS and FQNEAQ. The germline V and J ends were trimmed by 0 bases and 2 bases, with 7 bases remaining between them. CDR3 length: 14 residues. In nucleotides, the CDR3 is TGTGCCAGCAGCTTAGCCCTCGATAACACTGAAGCTTTCTTT. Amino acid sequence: CASSLALDNTEAFF. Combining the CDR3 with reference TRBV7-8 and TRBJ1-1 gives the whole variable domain GAGVSQSPRYKVAKRGQDVALRCDPISGHVSLFWYQQALGQGPEFLTYFQNEAQLDKSGLPSDRFFAERPEGSVSTLKIQRTQQEDSAVYLCASSLALDNTEAFFGQGTRLTVV.

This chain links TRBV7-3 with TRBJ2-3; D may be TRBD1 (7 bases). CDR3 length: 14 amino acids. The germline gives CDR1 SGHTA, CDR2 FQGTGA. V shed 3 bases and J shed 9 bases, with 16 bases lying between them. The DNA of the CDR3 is TGTGCCAGCAGCTTGGGGTCAGGGGGGACGACGCAGTATTTT. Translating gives CASSLGSGGTTQYF.

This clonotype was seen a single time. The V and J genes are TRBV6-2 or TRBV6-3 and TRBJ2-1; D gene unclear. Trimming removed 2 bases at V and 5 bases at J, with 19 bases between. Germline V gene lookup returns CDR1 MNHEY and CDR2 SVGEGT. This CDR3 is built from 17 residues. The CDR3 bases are TGTGCCAGCAGTTACCCAGAGAGGATGTTTGGCCACAATGAGCAGTTCTTC. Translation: CASSYPERMFGHNEQFF.

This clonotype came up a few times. CDR3 amino acids: CASSPTGYQYNEQFF. CDR3 bases: TGTGCCAGCAGCCCGACAGGGTATCAGTACAATGAGCAGTTCTTC. V gene TRBV12-3 or TRBV12-4 combines with J gene TRBJ2-1; TRBD1 aligns across 7 bases. V shed 6 bases and J 4 bases; nucleotides not matched to a gene: 9. The CDR3 covers 15 residues.

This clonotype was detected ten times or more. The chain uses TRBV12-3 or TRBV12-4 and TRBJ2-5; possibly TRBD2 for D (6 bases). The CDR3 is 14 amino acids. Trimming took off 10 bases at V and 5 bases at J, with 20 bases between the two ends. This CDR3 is CAIGGAIHHETQYF. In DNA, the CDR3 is TGTGCCATTGGAGGGGCCATCCATCATGAGACCCAGTACTTC.

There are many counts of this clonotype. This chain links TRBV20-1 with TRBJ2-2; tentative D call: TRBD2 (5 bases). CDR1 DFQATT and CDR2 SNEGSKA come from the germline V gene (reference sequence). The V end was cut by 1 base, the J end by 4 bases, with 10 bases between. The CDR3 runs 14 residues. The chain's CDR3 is CSARVPGITGELFF. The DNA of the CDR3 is TGCAGTGCTAGAGTGCCGGGAATCACCGGGGAGCTGTTTTTT.

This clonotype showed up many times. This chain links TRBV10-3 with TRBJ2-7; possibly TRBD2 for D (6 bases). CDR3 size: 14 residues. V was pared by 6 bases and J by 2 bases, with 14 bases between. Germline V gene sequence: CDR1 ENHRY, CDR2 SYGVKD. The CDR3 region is CAISLGTLTYEQYF. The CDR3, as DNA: TGTGCCATCAGCCTCGGGACTCTAACCTACGAGCAGTACTTC.

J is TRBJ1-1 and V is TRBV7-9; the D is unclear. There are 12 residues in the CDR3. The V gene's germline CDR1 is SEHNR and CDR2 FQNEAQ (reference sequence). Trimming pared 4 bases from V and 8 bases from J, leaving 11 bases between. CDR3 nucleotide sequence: TGTGCCAGCAGCTCCCCTAGGGTGGAAGCTTTCTTT. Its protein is CASSSPRVEAFF.

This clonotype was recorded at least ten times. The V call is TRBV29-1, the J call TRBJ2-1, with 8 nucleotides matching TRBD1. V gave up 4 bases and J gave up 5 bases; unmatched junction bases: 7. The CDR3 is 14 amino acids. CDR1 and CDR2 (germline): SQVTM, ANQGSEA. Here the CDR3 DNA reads TGCAGCGTTGTGGCCAGGGGGCGAGACAATGAGCAGTTCTTC. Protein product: CSVVARGRDNEQFF.